This TCR beta chain was sequenced for a study of spatial heterogeneity in lung cancer. Broader study findings: Resection blood, more than follow-up blood, showed ubiquitous expanded tumor TCRs.

MiXCR, applied by TCRdb to the 5' RACE reads, yields one record per CDR3 protein. This sample has about 90,000 distinct CDR3 sequences, with approximately 8.9% found just once. Time point here: sample taken at primary tumor resection. Sequencing covered unsorted whole RNA taken from tumor, nontumor lung or frozen PBMC. In this sample, this clonotype turned up many times. The antigen is not known. At one end the junction does not follow the germline gene, possibly because of a read error. There are 19 residues in the CDR3. V usage is TRBV12-3 or TRBV12-4 and J usage is TRBJ2-5, with 11 bases identical to TRBD1. Sequenced material: PBMCs, taken at surgery. This TCR derives from a male donor with early-stage non-small cell lung cancer. The CDR3 DNA reads as TGTGCCACCGGAAAGGGACCGGGACAGGGGGGCCCGCACCAGGAGACCCAGTACTTC. This translates into CATGKGPGQGGPHQETQYF.